The TCR beta chain described here comes from a study of blood T cell repertoires in COVID-19. Using immunoSEQ multiplex PCR, the repertoire was profiled, and TCRdb retains in-frame clones only, with some absent. The sample shows 200,000 to 300,000 clones, roughly four fifths of them seen only once. This receptor was identified in an older woman with active or convalescent COVID-19. The specimen sequenced was peripheral blood.

The CDR3 bases are TGCGCCAGCAGCTTGGGACAGGGCGCGAGTGAAGCTTTCTTT. The encoded protein is CASSLGQGASEAFF. The chain has TRBV5-1 and TRBJ1-1; 7 nucleotides line up with TRBD1. The ends lost 0 bases at V and 7 bases at J; junction bases unmatched: 6. This CDR3 contains 14 residues. CDR1 and CDR2 from the germline V gene are SGHRS and YFSETQ.